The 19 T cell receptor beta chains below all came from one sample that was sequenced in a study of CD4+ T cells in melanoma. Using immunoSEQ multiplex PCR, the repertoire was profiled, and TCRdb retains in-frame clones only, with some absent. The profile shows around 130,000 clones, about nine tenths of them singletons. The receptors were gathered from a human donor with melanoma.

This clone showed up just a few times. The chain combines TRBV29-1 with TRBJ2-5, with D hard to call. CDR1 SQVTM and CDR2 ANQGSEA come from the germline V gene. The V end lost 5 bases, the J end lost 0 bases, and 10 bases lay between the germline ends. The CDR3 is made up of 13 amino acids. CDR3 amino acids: CSVKGPHQETQYF. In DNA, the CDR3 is TGCAGCGTTAAAGGACCCCACCAAGAGACCCAGTACTTC. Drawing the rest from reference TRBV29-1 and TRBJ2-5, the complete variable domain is SAVISQKPSRDICQRGTSLTIQCQVDSQVTMMFWYRQQPGQSLTLIATANQGSEATYESGFVIDKFPISRPNLTFSTLTVSNMSPEDSSIYLCSVKGPHQETQYFGPGTRLLVL.

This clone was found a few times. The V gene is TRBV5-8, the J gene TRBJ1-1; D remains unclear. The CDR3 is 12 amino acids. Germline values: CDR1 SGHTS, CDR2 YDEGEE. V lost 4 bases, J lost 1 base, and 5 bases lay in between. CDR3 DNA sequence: TGTGCCAGCAGCCAAGGGAACACTGAAGCTTTCTTT. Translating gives CASSQGNTEAFF.

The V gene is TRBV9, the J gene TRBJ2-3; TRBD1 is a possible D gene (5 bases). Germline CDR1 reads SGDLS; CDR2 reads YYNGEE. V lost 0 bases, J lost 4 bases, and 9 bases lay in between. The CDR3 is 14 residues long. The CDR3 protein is CASSVEGLPDTQYF. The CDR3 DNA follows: TGTGCCAGCAGCGTAGAGGGGCTCCCAGATACGCAGTATTTT.

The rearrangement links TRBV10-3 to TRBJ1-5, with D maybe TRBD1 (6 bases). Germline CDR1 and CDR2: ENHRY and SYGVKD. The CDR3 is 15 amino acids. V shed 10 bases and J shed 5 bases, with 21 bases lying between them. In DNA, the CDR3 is TGTGCCACCCGCAAACAGGGAGGAGGGGATCAGCCCCAGCATTTT. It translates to CATRKQGGGDQPQHF.

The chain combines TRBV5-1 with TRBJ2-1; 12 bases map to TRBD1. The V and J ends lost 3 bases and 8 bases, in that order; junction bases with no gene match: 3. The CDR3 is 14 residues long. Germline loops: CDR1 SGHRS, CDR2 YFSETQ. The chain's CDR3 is CASSSRDRGHEQFF. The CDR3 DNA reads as TGCGCCAGCAGCTCCCGGGACAGGGGGCATGAGCAGTTCTTC.

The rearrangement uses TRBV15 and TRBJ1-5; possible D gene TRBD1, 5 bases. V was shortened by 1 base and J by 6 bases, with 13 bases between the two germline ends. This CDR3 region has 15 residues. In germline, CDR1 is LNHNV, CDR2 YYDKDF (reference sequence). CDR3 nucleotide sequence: TGTGCCACCAGCAGAGCCAGGGAGGTGGGTCAGCCCCAGCATTTT. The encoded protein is CATSRAREVGQPQHF. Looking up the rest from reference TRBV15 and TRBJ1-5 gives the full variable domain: DAMVIQNPRYQVTQFGKPVTLSCSQTLNHNVMYWYQQKSSQAPKLLFHYYDKDFNNEADTPDNFQSRRPNTSFCFLDIRSPGLGDTAMYLCATSRAREVGQPQHFGDGTRLSIL.

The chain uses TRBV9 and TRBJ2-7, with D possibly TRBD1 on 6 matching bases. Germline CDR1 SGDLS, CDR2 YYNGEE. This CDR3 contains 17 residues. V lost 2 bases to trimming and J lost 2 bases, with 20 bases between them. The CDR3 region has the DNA TGTGCCAGCAGCGTGGGACAAACAAAAGGGTCCCCCTACGAGCAGTACTTC. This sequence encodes CASSVGQTKGSPYEQYF.

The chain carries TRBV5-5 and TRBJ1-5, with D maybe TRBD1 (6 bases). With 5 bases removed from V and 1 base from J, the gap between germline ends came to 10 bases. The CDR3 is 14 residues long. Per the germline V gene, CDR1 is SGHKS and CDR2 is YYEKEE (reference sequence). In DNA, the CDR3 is TGTGCCAGCAGACAGGGACTGAGCAATCAGCCCCAGCATTTT. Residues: CASRQGLSNQPQHF.

The DNA for the CDR3 is TGTGCCAGCTCACCTGAAGGTGACACTGAAGCTTTCTTT. Protein product: CASSPEGDTEAFF. This chain connects TRBV18 to TRBJ1-1; D is unclear. The V gene lost 3 bases and the J gene lost 3 bases, with 8 bases spanning the gap. Looked up from germline, CDR1 is KGHSH and CDR2 is LQKENI. The CDR3 has 13 residues.

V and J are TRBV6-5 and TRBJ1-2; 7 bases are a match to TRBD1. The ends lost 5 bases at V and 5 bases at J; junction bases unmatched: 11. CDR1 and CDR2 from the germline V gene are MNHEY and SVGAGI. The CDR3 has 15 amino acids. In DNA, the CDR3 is TGTGCCAGCAGTACCCCGGGACAGAGCGTTTATGGCTACACCTTC. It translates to CASSTPGQSVYGYTF.

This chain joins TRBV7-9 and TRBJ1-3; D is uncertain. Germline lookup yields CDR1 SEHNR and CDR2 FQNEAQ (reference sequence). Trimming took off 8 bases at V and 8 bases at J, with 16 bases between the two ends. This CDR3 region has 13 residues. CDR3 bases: TGTGCCAGCCGCGTTAATAGTGTAGACACCATATATTTT. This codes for CASRVNSVDTIYF.

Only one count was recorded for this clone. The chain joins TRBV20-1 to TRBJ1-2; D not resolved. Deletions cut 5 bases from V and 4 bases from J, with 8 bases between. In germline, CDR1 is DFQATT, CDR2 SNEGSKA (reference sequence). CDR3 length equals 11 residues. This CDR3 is CSARGGYGYTF. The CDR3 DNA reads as TGCAGTGCTCGAGGAGGCTATGGCTACACCTTC.

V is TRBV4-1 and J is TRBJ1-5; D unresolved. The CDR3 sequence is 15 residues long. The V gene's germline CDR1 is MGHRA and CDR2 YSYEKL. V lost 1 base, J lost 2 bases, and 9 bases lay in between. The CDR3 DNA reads TGCGCCAGCAGCCAAGGGTCTTTAGGCAATCAGCCCCAGCATTTT. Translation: CASSQGSLGNQPQHF.

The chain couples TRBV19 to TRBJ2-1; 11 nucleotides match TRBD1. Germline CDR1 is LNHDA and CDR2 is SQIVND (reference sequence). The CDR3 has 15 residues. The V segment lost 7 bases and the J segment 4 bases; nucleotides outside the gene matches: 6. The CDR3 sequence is CASTPDRGPYNEQFF. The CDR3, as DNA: TGTGCCAGTACCCCGGACAGGGGGCCTTACAATGAGCAGTTCTTC.

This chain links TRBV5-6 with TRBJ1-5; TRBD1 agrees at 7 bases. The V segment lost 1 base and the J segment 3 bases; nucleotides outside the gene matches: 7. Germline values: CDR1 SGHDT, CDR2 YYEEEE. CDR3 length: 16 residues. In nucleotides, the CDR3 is TGTGCCAGCAGCTTGATGTACAGGGGCGTCAATCAGCCCCAGCATTTT. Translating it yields CASSLMYRGVNQPQHF.

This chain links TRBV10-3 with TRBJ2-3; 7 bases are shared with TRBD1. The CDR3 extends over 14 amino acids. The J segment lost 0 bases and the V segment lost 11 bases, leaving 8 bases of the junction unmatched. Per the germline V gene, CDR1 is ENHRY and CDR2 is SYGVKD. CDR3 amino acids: CAARQGPSTDTQYF. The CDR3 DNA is TGTGCCGCAAGACAGGGCCCTAGCACAGATACGCAGTATTTT.

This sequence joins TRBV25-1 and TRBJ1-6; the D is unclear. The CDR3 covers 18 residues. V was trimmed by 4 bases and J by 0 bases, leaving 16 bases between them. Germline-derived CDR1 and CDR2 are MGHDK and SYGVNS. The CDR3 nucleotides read TGTGCCAGCAGTGCCCCTCCCTCGGCGAGCTCCTATAATTCACCCCTCCACTTT. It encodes CASSAPPSASSYNSPLHF.

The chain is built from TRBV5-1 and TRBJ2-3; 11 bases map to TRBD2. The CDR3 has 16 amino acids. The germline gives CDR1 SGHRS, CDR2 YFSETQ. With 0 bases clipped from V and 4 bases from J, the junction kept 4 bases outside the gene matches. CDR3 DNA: TGCGCCAGCAGCTTGGTTCTAGCGGGGGGAGCAGATACGCAGTATTTT. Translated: CASSLVLAGGADTQYF. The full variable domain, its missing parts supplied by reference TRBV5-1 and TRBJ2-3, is KAGVTQTPRYLIKTRGQQVTLSCSPISGHRSVSWYQQTPGQGLQFLFEYFSETQRNKGNFPGRFSGRQFSNSRSEMNVSTLELGDSALYLCASSLVLAGGADTQYFGPGTRLTVL.

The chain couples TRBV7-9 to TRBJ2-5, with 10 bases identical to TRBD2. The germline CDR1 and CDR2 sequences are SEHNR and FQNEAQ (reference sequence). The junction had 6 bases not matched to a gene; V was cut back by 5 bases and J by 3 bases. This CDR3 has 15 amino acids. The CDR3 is CASSRGGLAEETQYF. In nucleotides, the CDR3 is TGTGCCAGCAGCAGAGGCGGACTAGCGGAAGAGACCCAGTACTTC.